This T cell receptor (beta chain) was obtained from a study of response to subunit inactivated influenza vaccine. Deletions cut 3 bases from V and 3 bases from J, with 12 bases between. Germline lookup yields CDR1 DFQATT and CDR2 SNEGSKA (reference sequence). The CDR3 has 14 amino acids. TCRdb processed the RT-PCR reads anew with MiXCR; each CDR3 protein has one entry. The table shows around 600,000 distinct CDR3 sequences, with approximately 10% occurring only once. The data were also submitted as part of a second study, on T cells expressing NK-cell markers. This second study notes: A 5'RACE template switching approach incorporating UMIs was used to make TCR beta cDNA. T cells sorted in several experiments were restricted to alpha-beta TCR T cells by an anti-gamma-delta TCR antibody. Each of 6 or 7 donors carried dominant NKG2C+ clonotypes accounting for about 1.0-7.0% of CD8+ T cells. These clonotypes, the leaders elsewhere, also led the CD3+CD56-NKG2C+ fraction in a handful of donors.

The sequence derives from a man aged 45-65 years who received an inactivated influenza vaccine. The rearrangement links TRBV20-1 to TRBJ2-1; TRBD2 might be the D (6 bases). The sample in question was PBMCs from blood, obtained on the day of vaccination. DNA of the CDR3: TGCAGTGCTAGCGGTGGCGGGATCTACAATGAGCAGTTCTTC. Translation gives CSASGGGIYNEQFF.